The 23 T cell receptor beta chains below come from one sample, sequenced in a study of blood T cell repertoires in COVID-19. The data were produced by immunoSEQ multiplex PCR, yet TCRdb's version contains in-frame clones alone and is incomplete. Among some 120,000 clones listed, 88% were seen once. Sequences were obtained from peripheral blood. The origin of the receptors is a human donor in a cohort sampled during active COVID-19.

V is TRBV19 and J is TRBJ1-6, with TRBD1 matching over 10 bases. In germline, CDR1 is LNHDA, CDR2 SQIVND (reference sequence). This CDR3 region has 17 residues. Trimming at V came to 3 bases and at J to 8 bases, leaving 10 bases not matched to a gene. The CDR3 here is CASSIWGDRGLYSPLHF. The CDR3 nucleotides read TGTGCCAGTAGTATTTGGGGGGACAGGGGATTATATTCACCCCTCCACTTT. Variable domain in full (rest from reference TRBV19 and TRBJ1-6): DGGITQSPKYLFRKEGQNVTLSCEQNLNHDAMYWYRQDPGQGLRLIYYSQIVNDFQKGDIAEGYSVSREKKESFPLTVTSAQKNPTAFYLCASSIWGDRGLYSPLHFGNGTRLTVT.

The chain links TRBV28 to TRBJ2-1, with a weak D call TRBD1 (7 bases). Germline V CDR1 and CDR2: MDHEN, SYDVKM. Trimming shortened V by 8 bases and J by 6 bases, and 17 bases separated the two germline ends. The CDR3 contains 14 residues. CDR3 nucleotides: TGTGCCAGCGGGTCCAGGGGGGCGGTCAATGAGCAGTTCTTC. Protein sequence: CASGSRGAVNEQFF. The complete variable domain, with remaining parts taken from reference TRBV28 and TRBJ2-1, reads DVKVTQSSRYLVKRTGEKVFLECVQDMDHENMFWYRQDPGLGLRLIYFSYDVKMKEKGDIPEGYSVSREKKERFSLILESASTNQTSMYLCASGSRGAVNEQFFGPGTRLTVL.

The V and J genes are TRBV6-5 and TRBJ2-1; 8 bases are shared with TRBD2. Trimming took 8 bases from V and 8 from J; bases not matched to a gene: 14. The CDR3 is 15 amino acids. Germline V gene data show CDR1 as MNHEY and CDR2 as SVGAGI. As DNA, the CDR3 is TGTGCCAGCCGATTTAGCGGGGCGGGAATTGATGAGCAGTTCTTC. Its translation: CASRFSGAGIDEQFF.

The chain joins TRBV5-4 to TRBJ2-5; 9 nucleotides match TRBD2. The germline gives CDR1 SGHNT, CDR2 YYREEE (reference sequence). J was trimmed by 5 bases and V by 3 bases; bases with no gene match: 8. This CDR3 has 15 residues. The CDR3, as DNA: TGTGCCAGCAGCTGGACCCAGCGGGGGGACGAGACCCAGTACTTC. It is translated as CASSWTQRGDETQYF.

The chain joins TRBV5-4 to TRBJ2-5; 11 bases are shared with TRBD2. The CDR3 is 13 residues long. Trimming removed 5 bases from V and 5 bases from J; junction bases left unmatched: 2. Germline V gene lookup returns CDR1 SGHNT and CDR2 YYREEE (reference sequence). Here the CDR3 reads CASSSGGEETQYF. The CDR3 DNA is TGTGCCAGCAGTAGCGGGGGGGAGGAGACCCAGTACTTC.

This chain links TRBV2 with TRBJ1-2; TRBD1 agrees at 9 bases. V gave up 8 bases and J gave up 2 bases; unmatched junction bases: 6. Germline V gene lookup returns CDR1 SNHLY and CDR2 FYNNEI. This CDR3 has 14 amino acids. The CDR3 nucleotides read TGTGCCAGCTCCCCACAGGGGGCGAACTATGGCTACACCTTC. It is translated as CASSPQGANYGYTF.

The chain employs TRBV15 and TRBJ1-6; 11 positions match TRBD1. This CDR3 has 17 amino acids. V trimming: 0 bases; J trimming: 7 bases; junction bases outside the gene matches: 5. In germline, CDR1 is LNHNV, CDR2 YYDKDF (reference sequence). In DNA, the CDR3 is TGTGCCACCAGCAGAGACGGACAGGGGGCAAGAAATTCACCCCTCCACTTT. Translated: CATSRDGQGARNSPLHF.

V usage is TRBV7-9 and J usage is TRBJ1-1, with D possibly being TRBD1 (6 bases). The CDR3 is 15 residues long. Looked up from germline, CDR1 is SEHNR and CDR2 is FQNEAQ (reference sequence). V lost 6 bases and J lost 1, with 15 bases in between. CDR3 nucleotides: TGTGCCAGCAGATTAAGGGGACAACAGAACACTGAAGCTTTCTTT. Amino acids: CASRLRGQQNTEAFF. Combining the CDR3 with reference TRBV7-9 and TRBJ1-1 gives the whole variable domain DTGVSQNPRHKITKRGQNVTFRCDPISEHNRLYWYRQTLGQGPEFLTYFQNEAQLEKSRLLSDRFSAERPKGSFSTLEIQRTEQGDSAMYLCASRLRGQQNTEAFFGQGTRLTVV.

The chain couples TRBV7-9 to TRBJ1-1; D unclear. V lost 2 bases and J 1 base, leaving 8 bases between the germline ends. The length of the CDR3 is 14 residues. CDR1 is SEHNR and CDR2 is FQNEAQ in the germline V gene (reference sequence). This CDR3 is CASSLITSNTEAFF. The CDR3 nucleotides are TGTGCCAGCAGCTTAATTACTTCGAACACTGAAGCTTTCTTT.

The chain couples TRBV28 to TRBJ2-5, with 9 bases identical to TRBD2. The CDR3 extends over 15 amino acids. Germline loops: CDR1 MDHEN, CDR2 SYDVKM. V trimming: 3 bases; J trimming: 1 base; junction bases outside the gene matches: 3. The CDR3 DNA sequence: TGTGCCAGCAGTTTCTCTAGCGGGACCCAAGAGACCCAGTACTTC. Protein: CASSFSSGTQETQYF.

This clone has a single count. J is TRBJ1-1 and V is TRBV5-1; no clear D gene. V lost 3 bases and J 1 base, leaving 7 bases between the germline ends. Germline loops: CDR1 SGHRS, CDR2 YFSETQ. This CDR3 has 13 amino acids. The CDR3: CASSSVSNTEAFF. In DNA, the CDR3 is TGCGCCAGCAGCTCGGTATCGAACACTGAAGCTTTCTTT.

V and J are TRBV2 and TRBJ1-1; 7 bases map to TRBD1. This CDR3 has 17 amino acids. The V gene end was trimmed by 3 bases and the J gene end by 1 base; junction bases not matched to a gene: 11. Germline CDR1 and CDR2: SNHLY and FYNNEI. The CDR3 spells CASSEWPPRGKNTEAFF. CDR3 sequence (DNA): TGTGCCAGCAGTGAGTGGCCCCCCAGGGGGAAGAACACTGAAGCTTTCTTT.

The chain couples TRBV2 to TRBJ1-6; the D gene is possibly TRBD1 (6 bases). CDR1 is SNHLY, CDR2 FYNNEI, per germline. This CDR3 has 13 amino acids. Trimming took 8 bases from V and 5 from J, leaving 10 bases between them. DNA of the CDR3: TGTGCCAGCGAGGGACATAATAATTCACCCCTCCACTTT. Translating gives CASEGHNNSPLHF. Drawing the rest from reference TRBV2 and TRBJ1-6, the complete variable domain is EPEVTQTPSHQVTQMGQEVILRCVPISNHLYFYWYRQILGQKVEFLVSFYNNEISEKSEIFDDQFSVERPDGSNFTLKIRSTKLEDSAMYFCASEGHNNSPLHFGNGTRLTVT.

The chain uses TRBV3-1 (or the pseudogene TRBV3-2) and TRBJ1-4; 10 nucleotides align to TRBD1. The CDR3 is made up of 14 amino acids. Germline CDR1 is LGHDT and CDR2 is YNNKEL (reference sequence). J was trimmed by 11 bases and V by 4 bases; bases with no gene match: 7. The CDR3 nucleotides read TGTGCCAGCAGCCCGGGACAGGGGTTGTGGAAACTGTTTTTT. It codes for CASSPGQGLWKLFF.

The gene calls are TRBV18 and TRBJ1-3; the D gene is possibly TRBD1 (5 bases). The CDR3 totals 17 residues. CDR1 and CDR2 from the germline V gene are KGHSH and LQKENI. V was pared by 0 bases and J by 4 bases, with 16 bases between. The CDR3 coding sequence is TGTGCCAGCTCACCACCGTCGCGGCAGGGCGAGGGAAACACCATATATTTT. It translates to CASSPPSRQGEGNTIYF.

The rearrangement links TRBV3-1 (or the pseudogene TRBV3-2) to TRBJ2-7; D gene uncertain. V dropped 4 bases and J dropped 9 bases, with 22 bases sitting between them. CDR3 size: 15 residues. Germline CDR1 reads LGHDT; CDR2 reads YNNKEL (reference sequence). CDR3 in amino acids: CASSPYPTGSGVQYF. CDR3 bases: TGTGCCAGCAGCCCCTACCCCACTGGGTCCGGAGTGCAGTACTTC.

V gene TRBV7-9 combines with J gene TRBJ2-5, with a possible D match to TRBD2 (5 bases). With 5 bases removed from V and 2 bases from J, the gap between germline ends came to 9 bases. The CDR3 is made up of 13 amino acids. Looked up from germline, CDR1 is SEHNR and CDR2 is FQNEAQ (reference sequence). CDR3 protein: CASSPPGQETQYF. The CDR3 region has the DNA TGTGCCAGCAGCCCCCCGGGACAAGAGACCCAGTACTTC.

The chain has TRBV7-2 and TRBJ1-3; no clear D. CDR1 is SGHTA and CDR2 is FQGNSA in the germline V gene. V lost 0 bases to trimming and J lost 0 bases, with 6 bases between them. The CDR3 spans 15 residues. The CDR3 coding sequence is TGTGCCAGCAGCTTAGCAGGGAGCTCTGGAAACACCATATATTTT. As protein: CASSLAGSSGNTIYF.

CDR3: CASTGTGGYNSPLHF. The CDR3 DNA follows: TGTGCCAGCACTGGGACAGGGGGCTATAATTCACCCCTCCACTTT. The chain couples TRBV2 to TRBJ1-6; 11 bases map to TRBD1. There are 15 residues in the CDR3. The V gene's germline CDR1 is SNHLY and CDR2 FYNNEI. J lost 3 bases, V lost 7 bases, and 2 bases had no gene match. Looking up the rest from reference TRBV2 and TRBJ1-6 gives the full variable domain: EPEVTQTPSHQVTQMGQEVILRCVPISNHLYFYWYRQILGQKVEFLVSFYNNEISEKSEIFDDQFSVERPDGSNFTLKIRSTKLEDSAMYFCASTGTGGYNSPLHFGNGTRLTVT.

The chain uses TRBV19 and TRBJ2-7; D may be TRBD2 (6 bases). Trimming shortened V by 5 bases and J by 3 bases, and 11 bases separated the two germline ends. The germline gives CDR1 LNHDA, CDR2 SQIVND (reference sequence). The CDR3 is made up of 13 amino acids. The CDR3 DNA is TGTGCCAGTAGTGGGGAGGCTCTCTACGAGCAGTACTTC. As protein: CASSGEALYEQYF. The entire variable domain, with the rest obtained from reference TRBV19 and TRBJ2-7, is as follows: DGGITQSPKYLFRKEGQNVTLSCEQNLNHDAMYWYRQDPGQGLRLIYYSQIVNDFQKGDIAEGYSVSREKKESFPLTVTSAQKNPTAFYLCASSGEALYEQYFGPGTRLTVT.

The chain is built from TRBV4-1 and TRBJ2-2; 10 nucleotides align to TRBD1. CDR3 length: 15 residues. The V segment lost 5 bases and the J segment 6 bases; nucleotides outside the gene matches: 6. Germline CDR1 and CDR2: MGHRA and YSYEKL. The CDR3 is CASSSRDRGAGELFF. In DNA, the CDR3 is TGCGCCAGCAGCTCCCGGGACAGGGGTGCCGGGGAGCTGTTTTTT.

This chain joins TRBV4-1 and TRBJ2-7, with D unresolved. This CDR3 spans 13 amino acids. V was pared by 1 base and J by 1 base, with 5 bases between. CDR1 MGHRA and CDR2 YSYEKL come from the germline V gene. Written as DNA, the CDR3 is TGCGCCAGCAGCCAAGGGAGTTCCTACGAGCAGTACTTC. It translates to CASSQGSSYEQYF.

This chain links TRBV5-1 with TRBJ2-7, with TRBD1 identical over 7 bases. The CDR3 totals 16 residues. With 8 bases clipped from V and 7 bases from J, the junction kept 21 bases outside the gene matches. The germline V gene encodes CDR1 SGHRS and CDR2 YFSETQ. The CDR3 DNA is TGCGCCAGGGGACAGTTACCTACGTCCCCCCCTTGGGAGCAGTACTTC. This sequence encodes CARGQLPTSPPWEQYF. The full variable domain, in which reference TRBV5-1 and TRBJ2-7 provide the parts outside the CDR3, is KAGVTQTPRYLIKTRGQQVTLSCSPISGHRSVSWYQQTPGQGLQFLFEYFSETQRNKGNFPGRFSGRQFSNSRSEMNVSTLELGDSALYLCARGQLPTSPPWEQYFGPGTRLTVT.